These T cell receptor beta chains were read from a single sample in a study of human CD8 memory T cell subsets. After re-calling the 5' RACE reads, TCRdb lists one entry per CDR3 protein, DNA absent. There are under 6,500 distinct CDR3 sequences in the sample, with about a third held by the top ten. Sequencing input: CD8+ effector memory T cells (TEM) sorted from PBMCs. These receptors all come from a human donor in good health. Each CDR3 is given with its conserved first and last residue. Each record gives: V gene, clone size, J gene, CDR3 protein. Some rows mark clone size as missing; the rest say once, few, many or name a class of expanded clone.

v_gene: TRBV27; abundance: NA; j_gene: TRBJ1-1; CDR3aa: CASSSQGAHTEAFF
v_gene: TRBV7-9; abundance: NA; j_gene: TRBJ2-2; CDR3aa: CASRPRGDGELFF
v_gene: TRBV9; abundance: NA; j_gene: TRBJ2-3; CDR3aa: CASSPRTSLKNTDTQYF
v_gene: TRBV28; abundance: large; j_gene: TRBJ2-7; CDR3aa: CASSNDRESYEQYF
v_gene: TRBV7-9; abundance: NA; j_gene: TRBJ2-5; CDR3aa: CASSLLGNGQETQYF
v_gene: TRBV6-1; abundance: NA; j_gene: TRBJ2-5; CDR3aa: CASSLPLAASDPQETQYF
v_gene: TRBV19; abundance: NA; j_gene: TRBJ2-2; CDR3aa: CASSAYSNTGELFF
v_gene: TRBV9; abundance: NA; j_gene: TRBJ2-7; CDR3aa: CASSVENGYSYEQYF
v_gene: TRBV5-4; abundance: NA; j_gene: TRBJ2-7; CDR3aa: CASSRAAGDSYEQYF
v_gene: TRBV4-2; abundance: NA; j_gene: TRBJ2-3; CDR3aa: CASSQETGGAGNTQYF
v_gene: TRBV4-3; abundance: large; j_gene: TRBJ1-1; CDR3aa: CASSQVDGGASEAFF
v_gene: TRBV2; abundance: NA; j_gene: TRBJ1-1; CDR3aa: CASSGTVLREAFF
v_gene: TRBV13; abundance: medium-sized; j_gene: TRBJ1-2; CDR3aa: CASSLTSPYGYTF
v_gene: TRBV12-3/TRBV12-4; abundance: medium-sized; j_gene: TRBJ2-3; CDR3aa: CASSQGVTDTQYF
v_gene: TRBV11-2; abundance: NA; j_gene: TRBJ1-6; CDR3aa: CASSSNPGTGYNSPLHF
v_gene: TRBV10-3; abundance: NA; j_gene: TRBJ2-3; CDR3aa: CAISESGLAGVSTDTQYF
v_gene: TRBV4-1; abundance: NA; j_gene: TRBJ1-4; CDR3aa: CASSSGGKLFF
v_gene: TRBV28; abundance: NA; j_gene: TRBJ2-5; CDR3aa: CASSPQAAGSQETQYF
v_gene: TRBV7-2; abundance: NA; j_gene: TRBJ1-4; CDR3aa: CASTSAGFGEKLFF
v_gene: TRBV27; abundance: NA; j_gene: TRBJ2-7; CDR3aa: CASRPLARDSYEQYF
v_gene: TRBV28; abundance: medium-sized; j_gene: TRBJ2-5; CDR3aa: CASSLGGGLQETQYF
v_gene: TRBV14; abundance: NA; j_gene: TRBJ2-4; CDR3aa: CASSRTSGGAKNIQYF
v_gene: TRBV6-5; abundance: NA; j_gene: TRBJ1-1; CDR3aa: CASSYTSRDGNTEAFF
v_gene: TRBV6-6; abundance: NA; j_gene: TRBJ1-1; CDR3aa: CASRPGTGVLGTEAFF
v_gene: TRBV18; abundance: NA; j_gene: TRBJ2-3; CDR3aa: CASSPPESSTDTQYF